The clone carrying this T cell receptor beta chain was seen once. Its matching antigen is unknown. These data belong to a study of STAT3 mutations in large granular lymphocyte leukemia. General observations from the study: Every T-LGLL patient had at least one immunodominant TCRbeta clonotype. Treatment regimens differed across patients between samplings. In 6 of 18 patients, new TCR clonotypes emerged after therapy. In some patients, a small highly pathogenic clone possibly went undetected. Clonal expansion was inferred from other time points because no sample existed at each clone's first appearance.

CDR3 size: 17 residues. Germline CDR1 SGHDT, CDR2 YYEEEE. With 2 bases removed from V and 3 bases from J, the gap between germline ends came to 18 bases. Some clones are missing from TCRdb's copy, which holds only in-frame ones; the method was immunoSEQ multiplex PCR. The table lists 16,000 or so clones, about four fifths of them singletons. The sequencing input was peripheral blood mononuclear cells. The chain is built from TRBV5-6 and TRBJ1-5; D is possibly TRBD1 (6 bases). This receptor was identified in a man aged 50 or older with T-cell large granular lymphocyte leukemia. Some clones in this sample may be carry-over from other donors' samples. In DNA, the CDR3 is TGTGCCAGCAGCTTTTGGTGGTCAACAGGGTCCAATCAGCCCCAGCATTTT. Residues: CASSFWWSTGSNQPQHF.